The 27 T cell receptor beta chains in this list originate from one sample, sequenced in a study of blood T cell repertoires in COVID-19. Assay: immunoSEQ multiplex PCR; the TCRdb copy retains only in-frame clones and omits some. This sample has under 110,000 clones, with over 70% found just once. Sequencing used peripheral blood. Receptors were obtained from a human donor with acute or convalescent COVID-19. The donor label of this sample is uncertain.

The chain combines TRBV2 with TRBJ1-4, with no clear D. The CDR3 is 14 amino acids. The germline V gene has CDR1 SNHLY and CDR2 FYNNEI. V lost 10 bases to trimming and J lost 8 bases, with 20 bases between them. The CDR3 region has the DNA TGTGCCACCACGAGACGGGGTGTCGGGGAAAAACTGTTTTTT. Its protein product is CATTRRGVGEKLFF.

This clone was found once. The gene calls are TRBV24-1 and TRBJ2-7, with TRBD1 matching over 11 bases. Germline CDR1 reads KGHDR; CDR2 reads SFDVKD. With 8 bases clipped from V and 7 bases from J, the junction kept 6 bases outside the gene matches. The CDR3 runs 13 residues. CDR3 sequence reads: CATMRTGGWEQYF. The CDR3 DNA is TGTGCCACCATGAGGACAGGGGGCTGGGAGCAGTACTTC.

V gene TRBV5-1 combines with J gene TRBJ1-2; unclear D gene. Trimming removed 1 base at V and 1 base at J, with 11 bases between. The CDR3 loop spans 15 amino acids. Germline CDR1 is SGHRS and CDR2 is YFSETQ. The DNA for the CDR3 is TGCGCCAGCAGCTTGTCAGGAGGAAATAACTATGGCTACACCTTC. This translates into CASSLSGGNNYGYTF.

This rearrangement joins TRBV6-5 to TRBJ2-7, with 8 bases aligning to TRBD1. This CDR3 contains 14 residues. In germline, CDR1 is MNHEY, CDR2 SVGAGI. The ends lost 2 bases at V and 2 bases at J; junction bases unmatched: 2. The DNA for the CDR3 is TGTGCCAGCAGTTACGGGACAGGAGCCTACGAGCAGTACTTC. It translates to CASSYGTGAYEQYF.

This sequence joins TRBV5-1 and TRBJ1-1; 9 bases align to TRBD1. The germline gives CDR1 SGHRS, CDR2 YFSETQ. J was trimmed by 10 bases and V by 4 bases; bases with no gene match: 14. The CDR3 spans 15 residues. CDR3: CASSPAAGQGLRAFF. DNA for the CDR3: TGCGCCAGCAGCCCCGCCGCGGGACAGGGTTTACGAGCTTTCTTT.

This chain connects TRBV28 to TRBJ2-3; 9 positions agree with TRBD1. CDR1 is MDHEN, CDR2 SYDVKM, per germline. The CDR3 extends over 18 amino acids. V lost 3 bases and J lost 1; bases outside the gene matches: 11. CDR3 residues: CASSFWSGTGRGTDTQYF. CDR3 coding DNA: TGTGCCAGCAGTTTTTGGTCAGGGACAGGGAGGGGCACAGATACGCAGTATTTT.

In this sample, this clone turned up a few times. The V gene is TRBV6-5, the J gene TRBJ1-2, with 8 nucleotides matching TRBD1. Germline-derived CDR1 and CDR2 are MNHEY and SVGAGI. V was clipped by 8 bases and J by 6 bases; unmatched bases: 14. The CDR3 spans 15 residues. Here the CDR3 DNA reads TGTGCCAGCCGAAACCCCGGGACAGGAAGGCATGGCTACACCTTC. It codes for CASRNPGTGRHGYTF.

The chain recombines TRBV6-6 with TRBJ2-7; 7 bases agree with TRBD1. The length of the CDR3 is 14 residues. The V and J ends lost 2 bases and 2 bases, in that order; junction bases with no gene match: 3. Germline V gene lookup returns CDR1 MNHNY and CDR2 SVGAGI (reference sequence). In DNA form, the CDR3 reads TGTGCCAGCAGTTACGGGCAGGGGGCCTACGAGCAGTACTTC. Amino acid sequence: CASSYGQGAYEQYF.

Many counts were recorded for this clone. V and J are TRBV6-6 and TRBJ1-6; 7 positions agree with TRBD1. Germline V gives CDR1 MNHNY, CDR2 SVGAGI (reference sequence). The ends lost 6 bases at V and 5 bases at J; junction bases unmatched: 7. The CDR3 consists of 15 residues. The CDR3, as DNA: TGTGCCAGCAGCCCCCGGGACAGTCATAATTCACCCCTCCACTTT. Amino acid sequence: CASSPRDSHNSPLHF.

V is TRBV7-9 and J is TRBJ1-4; possibly TRBD1 for D (6 bases). Looked up from germline, CDR1 is SEHNR and CDR2 is FQNEAQ (reference sequence). With 5 bases removed from V and 10 bases from J, the gap between germline ends came to 23 bases. This CDR3 spans 16 amino acids. CDR3 amino acids: CASSEGHVHRSGKLFF. CDR3 sequence (DNA): TGTGCCAGCAGCGAGGGACACGTTCATCGTTCGGGAAAACTGTTTTTT. Drawing the rest from reference TRBV7-9 and TRBJ1-4, the complete variable domain is DTGVSQNPRHKITKRGQNVTFRCDPISEHNRLYWYRQTLGQGPEFLTYFQNEAQLEKSRLLSDRFSAERPKGSFSTLEIQRTEQGDSAMYLCASSEGHVHRSGKLFFGSGTQLSVL.

This clone was detected only a few times. The chain joins TRBV7-8 to TRBJ2-2; the match to TRBD2 covers 8 bases. V dropped 1 base and J dropped 4; count of bases not matched to a gene: 5. The CDR3 consists of 16 residues. The germline gives CDR1 SGHVS, CDR2 FQNEAQ. The CDR3 region is CASSLGQREFTGELFF. The CDR3 DNA is TGTGCCAGCAGCTTAGGTCAGCGGGAGTTCACCGGGGAGCTGTTTTTT.

V is TRBV11-3 and J is TRBJ2-2, with D unclear. This CDR3 comprises 14 residues. V lost 2 bases and J lost 2, with 6 bases in between. Germline V gives CDR1 SGHNT, CDR2 YENEEA. The CDR3 DNA follows: TGTGCCAGCAGCTTACAGCGAAACACCGGGGAGCTGTTTTTT. Protein product: CASSLQRNTGELFF.

In its sample, this clone was seen once. The gene calls are TRBV12-5 and TRBJ1-5, with D unresolved. The CDR3 is made up of 14 amino acids. Germline-derived CDR1 and CDR2 are LGHNT and FRNRAP. The V end lost 1 base, the J end lost 6 bases, and 10 bases lay between the germline ends. The CDR3 bases are TGTGCTAGTGGTTTGGGATGGGAGGGTCAGCCCCAGCATTTT. Protein sequence: CASGLGWEGQPQHF.

The genes are TRBV30 and TRBJ1-3; perhaps TRBD1 as D (5 bases). The CDR3 has 15 residues. Trimming shortened V by 4 bases and J by 0 bases, and 13 bases separated the two germline ends. The germline V gene encodes CDR1 GTSNPN and CDR2 SVGIG (reference sequence). The CDR3: CAWTEQAISGNTIYF. The CDR3, as DNA: TGTGCCTGGACTGAACAGGCCATCTCTGGAAACACCATATATTTT.

This chain links TRBV1 with TRBJ1-1; the D call TRBD1 from the table was never checked on the DNA. TRBV1 is designated a pseudogene. The CDR3 sequence is 16 residues long. The CDR3: CTSSQDQYRLHTEAFF. The CDR3 DNA sequence: TGCACCAGCAGCCAAGATCAGTACAGGCTGCACACTGAAGCTTTCTTT.

The genes are TRBV9 and TRBJ2-1, with TRBD1 matching over 7 bases. Germline values: CDR1 SGDLS, CDR2 YYNGEE. This CDR3 comprises 13 residues. J lost 3 bases, V lost 4 bases, and 1 base had no gene match. CDR3 in amino acids: CASSRQGYNEQFF. Here the CDR3 DNA reads TGTGCCAGCAGCAGACAGGGCTACAATGAGCAGTTCTTC.

This clone showed up just a few times. The rearrangement joins TRBV5-4 to TRBJ2-5, with 9 positions matching TRBD1. Trimming removed 0 bases from V and 5 bases from J; junction bases left unmatched: 8. The CDR3 consists of 16 residues. Germline-derived CDR1 and CDR2 are SGHNT and YYREEE (reference sequence). CDR3 bases: TGTGCCAGCAGCTTGGAGGGGACAGGGTGGGGCGAGACCCAGTACTTC. This translates into CASSLEGTGWGETQYF.

This clone was seen a handful of times. The genes are TRBV19 and TRBJ2-3; TRBD2 matches at 7 bases. Trimming removed 9 bases from V and 2 bases from J; junction bases left unmatched: 8. The CDR3 contains 14 residues. Per the germline V gene, CDR1 is LNHDA and CDR2 is SQIVND (reference sequence). The CDR3 reads CASRTGTTTDTQYF. The DNA for the CDR3 is TGTGCCAGCCGTACGGGGACTACCACAGATACGCAGTATTTT.

This rearrangement joins TRBV4-1 to TRBJ1-4; D ambiguous. The V end was cut by 0 bases, the J end by 0 bases, with 8 bases between. The germline CDR1 and CDR2 sequences are MGHRA and YSYEKL. The CDR3 contains 16 residues. CDR3 in DNA: TGCGCCAGCAGCCAAGAAATGCGGACAACTAATGAAAAACTGTTTTTT. This encodes CASSQEMRTTNEKLFF.

The V call is TRBV6-5, the J call TRBJ2-5; 9 bases fit TRBD1. This CDR3 contains 13 residues. V lost 6 bases, J lost 4 bases, and 3 bases stayed unmatched. Germline values: CDR1 MNHEY, CDR2 SVGAGI. The DNA of the CDR3 is TGTGCCAGCAGCTACAGGGGGCGAGAGACCCAGTACTTC. As protein: CASSYRGRETQYF.

J is TRBJ2-7 and V is TRBV6-5; 13 nucleotides align to TRBD2. Trimming at V came to 6 bases and at J to 5 bases, leaving 7 bases not matched to a gene. The CDR3 sequence is 15 residues long. Germline CDR1 reads MNHEY; CDR2 reads SVGAGI. As DNA, the CDR3 is TGTGCCAGCAGATCACTAGCGGGGGGGCCGAACGAGCAGTACGTC. It yields the protein CASRSLAGGPNEQYV.

This clone was detected only once. This chain connects TRBV7-2 to TRBJ1-3; 7 bases map to TRBD1. The CDR3 loop spans 15 amino acids. V lost 5 bases to trimming and J lost 0 bases; unmatched junction nucleotides: 4. The germline gives CDR1 SGHTA, CDR2 FQGNSA. CDR3: CASSTNRGSGNTIYF. In DNA form, the CDR3 reads TGTGCCAGCAGCACCAACAGGGGCTCTGGAAACACCATATATTTT.

The genes are TRBV28 and TRBJ2-7; 8 bases are a match to TRBD1. This CDR3 has 15 amino acids. The germline CDR1 and CDR2 sequences are MDHEN and SYDVKM. The V gene end was trimmed by 4 bases and the J gene end by 5 bases; junction bases not matched to a gene: 10. This CDR3 reads CASSSMTGERDEQYF. Written as DNA, the CDR3 is TGTGCCAGCAGTTCCATGACAGGGGAAAGGGACGAGCAGTACTTC.

The rearrangement joins TRBV5-6 to TRBJ2-2, with 9 bases fitting TRBD1. Germline lookup yields CDR1 SGHDT and CDR2 YYEEEE. The CDR3 is 15 amino acids. The ends lost 2 bases at V and 6 bases at J; junction bases unmatched: 5. This CDR3 reads CASSLGDRDSGELFF. CDR3 in DNA: TGTGCCAGCAGCTTAGGGGACAGGGATTCCGGGGAGCTGTTTTTT. Full variable domain (missing parts from reference TRBV5-6 and TRBJ2-2): DAGVTQSPTHLIKTRGQQVTLRCSPKSGHDTVSWYQQALGQGPQFIFQYYEEEERQRGNFPDRFSGHQFPNYSSELNVNALLLGDSALYLCASSLGDRDSGELFFGEGSRLTVL.

This chain uses TRBV2 with TRBJ2-4; tentative D call: TRBD1 (5 bases). Trimming left V 5 bases short and J 6 bases short, with 5 bases between. CDR3 length: 11 amino acids. Germline V gene sequence: CDR1 SNHLY, CDR2 FYNNEI. DNA of the CDR3: TGTGCCAGCAGTCAGGGAAACATTCAGTACTTC. This sequence encodes CASSQGNIQYF.

This CDR3 is CSVQGFGYEQYF. The CDR3 bases are TGCAGCGTTCAGGGGTTCGGCTACGAGCAGTACTTC. This chain connects TRBV29-1 to TRBJ2-7; maybe TRBD1 (6 bases). CDR1 and CDR2 from the germline V gene are SQVTM and ANQGSEA. V gave up 5 bases and J gave up 3 bases, with 11 bases separating them. CDR3 length equals 12 residues.

The chain has TRBV9 and TRBJ2-7, with TRBD2 identical over 8 bases. Unmatched junction bases numbered 9, after V lost 0 bases and J lost 7 bases. The CDR3 is 15 residues long. Germline V gene lookup returns CDR1 SGDLS and CDR2 YYNGEE. The CDR3 DNA is TGTGCCAGCAGCGTAGCGGGGGGGCGCTTAGGGGAGCAGTACTTC. Its protein is CASSVAGGRLGEQYF.